The 21 T cell receptor beta chains in this list originate from one sample, sequenced in a study of Graves' ophthalmopathy and Graves' hyperthyroidism. Amplification from RNA transcripts yielded the TCR beta CDR3 regions. HTBI-primed RT-PCR formed the first round, and a multiplex PCR formed the second. TCRdb ran MiXCR on the multiplex PCR reads and lists one entry per CDR3 protein. This sample has about 420,000 distinct CDR3 sequences, with 21% found just once. The material sequenced was peripheral blood. These receptors originate from a woman under 30 with stable Graves' hyperthyroidism.

This clonotype was counted at least ten times. The chain links TRBV28 to TRBJ2-2; TRBD2 matches 9 bases. The germline V gene encodes CDR1 MDHEN and CDR2 SYDVKM. J lost 7 bases, V lost 3 bases, and 9 bases had no gene match. The CDR3 contains 16 residues. The CDR3 DNA follows: TGTGCCAGCAGTTTTACCGCGGGAGGGCCCGGCGGGGAGCTGTTTTTT. Its translation: CASSFTAGGPGGELFF.

This clonotype was observed many times. The chain is built from TRBV28 and TRBJ2-7, with D tentatively TRBD1 (5 bases). In germline, CDR1 is MDHEN, CDR2 SYDVKM. The germline V and J ends were trimmed by 6 bases and 0 bases, with 15 bases remaining between them. CDR3 length equals 15 residues. The CDR3 spells CASSLLYRSSYEQYF. CDR3 DNA: TGTGCCAGCAGCCTGCTCTACAGGAGCTCCTACGAGCAGTACTTC.

This clonotype was observed many times. The J gene is TRBJ1-6, the V gene TRBV6-5; unclear D gene. The germline V gene encodes CDR1 MNHEY and CDR2 SVGAGI. The CDR3 is 15 amino acids. The V end was cut by 2 bases, the J end by 3 bases, with 8 bases between. Written as DNA, the CDR3 is TGTGCCAGCAGTTACCATAGAGACTATAATTCACCCCTCCACTTT. This codes for CASSYHRDYNSPLHF.

This clonotype was picked up a small number of times. The genes are TRBV29-1 and TRBJ2-2; D might be TRBD1 or TRBD2, each matching 5 bases. V was clipped by 4 bases and J by 3 bases, with 18 bases between them. CDR3 length: 16 residues. The V gene's germline CDR1 is SQVTM and CDR2 ANQGSEA. CDR3 residues: CSVAGTEGVDTGELFF. The CDR3 region has the DNA TGCAGCGTTGCCGGGACCGAGGGCGTCGACACCGGGGAGCTGTTTTTT.

This clonotype was recorded many times. The J gene is TRBJ2-7, the V gene TRBV4-2; D may be TRBD1 or TRBD2 (5 bases each). Per germline, CDR1 LGHNA and CDR2 YNFKEQ. The CDR3 has 14 amino acids. V was clipped by 1 base and J by 3 bases, with 10 bases between them. The CDR3 DNA is TGTGCCAGCAGCCAAGGGGAGACAGTCTACGAGCAGTACTTC. Amino acids: CASSQGETVYEQYF.

This clonotype was observed many times. J is TRBJ2-7 and V is TRBV2, with TRBD1 matching 10 bases. This CDR3 has 18 residues. J was trimmed by 3 bases and V by 2 bases; bases with no gene match: 13. CDR1 and CDR2 (germline): SNHLY, FYNNEI. CDR3 coding DNA: TGTGCCAGCAGTGAACCCTGGACAGGGGGGCCGAGGTTCTACGAGCAGTACTTC. It is translated as CASSEPWTGGPRFYEQYF.

This clonotype was seen ten or more times. J is TRBJ1-2 and V is TRBV6-5; TRBD1 might be the D (6 bases). Trimming removed 0 bases from V and 8 bases from J, with 10 bases in between. Germline CDR1 MNHEY, CDR2 SVGAGI. The CDR3 runs to 13 residues. CDR3 protein: CASSYSQGQGYTF. The CDR3 DNA sequence: TGTGCCAGCAGTTACTCCCAGGGGCAGGGCTACACCTTC.

In its sample, this clonotype was seen a few times. This rearrangement joins TRBV5-1 to TRBJ2-6, with 10 bases aligning to TRBD1. V lost 5 bases, J lost 0 bases, and 5 bases stayed unmatched. Germline CDR1 and CDR2: SGHRS and YFSETQ. This CDR3 has 17 amino acids. CDR3 in amino acids: CASSMTGGLSGANVLTF. The CDR3 DNA reads TGCGCCAGCAGTATGACAGGGGGCCTCTCTGGGGCCAACGTCCTGACTTTC.

On this clonotype itself: This may stem from a read error, because a much larger clone lies one nucleotide away. The chain has TRBV11-2 and TRBJ1-1; D is undetermined. Between the trimmed V and J ends, which lost 3 bases and 4 bases, there was a span of 12 bases. Germline-derived CDR1 and CDR2 are SGHAT and FQNNGV. The CDR3 spans 14 residues. The CDR3 sequence: CASSLISPGTEAFF. CDR3 sequence (DNA): TGTGCCAGCAGCTTGATCTCTCCGGGCACTGAAGCTTTCTTT.

The chain combines TRBV11-2 with TRBJ1-2; tentatively, D is TRBD1 (6 bases). This CDR3 has 17 amino acids. V gave up 5 bases and J gave up 8 bases, with 27 bases separating them. Germline V lookup: CDR1 SGHAT, CDR2 FQNNGV. The CDR3 DNA reads TGTGCCAGCAGCCCCCCCGAGTTGGCGGGGGGCGATCTGGGCTACACCTTC. Its translation: CASSPPELAGGDLGYTF.

In its sample, this clonotype was seen many times. The rearrangement uses TRBV2 and TRBJ1-5; D is perhaps TRBD1 (6 bases). Germline V gene sequence: CDR1 SNHLY, CDR2 FYNNEI. CDR3 length: 15 amino acids. V shed 6 bases and J shed 2 bases, with 14 bases lying between them. CDR3 in amino acids: CASSTQPGGNQPQHF. The CDR3 bases are TGTGCCAGCAGCACCCAGCCAGGGGGCAATCAGCCCCAGCATTTT. The variable domain in full, with the rest retrieved from reference TRBV2 and TRBJ1-5, is EPEVTQTPSHQVTQMGQEVILRCVPISNHLYFYWYRQILGQKVEFLVSFYNNEISEKSEIFDDQFSVERPDGSNFTLKIRSTKLEDSAMYFCASSTQPGGNQPQHFGDGTRLSIL.

This clonotype was seen many times. The chain employs TRBV2 and TRBJ2-5; D is perhaps TRBD2 (5 bases). Germline CDR1 and CDR2: SNHLY and FYNNEI. Deletions cut 10 bases from V and 8 bases from J, with 20 bases between. This CDR3 has 13 amino acids. In nucleotides, the CDR3 is TGTGCCACCACCGGGATCCAGGAGCATACCCAGTACTTC. This sequence encodes CATTGIQEHTQYF.

This clonotype was observed many times. The J gene is TRBJ1-1, the V gene TRBV7-9, with 7 bases aligning to TRBD1. V dropped 5 bases and J dropped 7; count of bases not matched to a gene: 13. This CDR3 contains 15 residues. Germline CDR1 SEHNR, CDR2 FQNEAQ (reference sequence). The CDR3 DNA is TGTGCCAGCAGCCATCGACAGGGTTCCTCGAATGAAGCTTTCTTT. It is translated as CASSHRQGSSNEAFF.

This clonotype appeared many times. The V and J genes are TRBV6-5 and TRBJ1-5, with TRBD1 identical over 7 bases. The CDR3 length is 15 residues. V lost 2 bases to trimming and J lost 3 bases; unmatched junction nucleotides: 4. Germline-derived CDR1 and CDR2 are MNHEY and SVGAGI. The CDR3 is CASSYGDRSNQPQHF. DNA for the CDR3: TGTGCCAGCAGTTACGGGGACAGATCCAATCAGCCCCAGCATTTT.

This chain joins TRBV19 and TRBJ2-7, with TRBD2 as a possible D gene (6 bases). Germline V gene lookup returns CDR1 LNHDA and CDR2 SQIVND (reference sequence). V lost 1 base, J lost 3 bases, and 10 bases lay in between. This CDR3 spans 14 amino acids. The DNA of the CDR3 is TGTGCCAGTAGTATAGGGAATAGCGGCTACGAGCAGTACTTC. This sequence encodes CASSIGNSGYEQYF.

The table lists this clonotype with a few counts. The genes are TRBV12-3 or TRBV12-4 and TRBJ2-3; D is possibly TRBD1 or TRBD2 (5 bases each). This CDR3 is built from 16 residues. Trimming shortened V by 6 bases and J by 2 bases, and 18 bases separated the two germline ends. The CDR3 coding sequence is TGTGCCAGCAGCCCCGGGGACCACCGATACACAGATACGCAGTATTTT. Its translation is CASSPGDHRYTDTQYF.

This sequence joins TRBV28 and TRBJ1-5; no definite D call. This CDR3 is 15 amino acids long. Trimming cost V 4 bases and J 3 bases, with 13 bases left between them. From germline, CDR1 is MDHEN and CDR2 SYDVKM. The CDR3 nucleotides are TGTGCCAGCAGTTCGCCGGCGGTGAACAATCAGCCCCAGCATTTT. As protein: CASSSPAVNNQPQHF.

This clonotype was detected many times. The chain employs TRBV7-6 and TRBJ2-7; D is uncertain. The CDR3 runs 13 residues. V was cut by 0 bases and J by 7 bases, with 10 bases left in between. Germline lookup yields CDR1 SGHVS and CDR2 FNYEAQ. In DNA, the CDR3 is TGTGCCAGCAGCTTAGCGCCCCTCTCTGAGCAGTACTTC. Its translation: CASSLAPLSEQYF.

This clonotype was seen ten or more times. The V and J genes are TRBV28 and TRBJ2-2; D unresolved. V lost 3 bases and J lost 8, with 19 bases in between. This CDR3 is 16 amino acids long. In germline, CDR1 is MDHEN, CDR2 SYDVKM. The CDR3 DNA reads as TGTGCCAGCAGTTTGGTGGACCCTAGGATCGTGGGGGAGCTGTTTTTT. Protein: CASSLVDPRIVGELFF.

This clonotype occurred many times. The V call is TRBV10-3, the J call TRBJ1-6; D might be TRBD1 (6 bases). This CDR3 has 15 residues. V dropped 3 bases and J dropped 7 bases, with 13 bases sitting between them. Germline-derived CDR1 and CDR2 are ENHRY and SYGVKD. This CDR3 reads CAISDGGPVNSPLHF. CDR3 nucleotide sequence: TGTGCCATCAGTGATGGGGGCCCGGTAAATTCACCCCTCCACTTT.

This clonotype was recorded many times. The V call is TRBV12-3 or TRBV12-4, the J call TRBJ1-2; D is ambiguous. Trimming removed 5 bases from V and 8 bases from J, with 15 bases in between. This CDR3 comprises 13 residues. CDR3 in amino acids: CASSRAAPGGYTF. In DNA form, the CDR3 reads TGTGCCAGCAGTAGAGCGGCGCCCGGAGGCTACACCTTC.